The text below deals with one TCR beta chain. The source of the sample is a study of control samples from healthy donors and cancer patients. Produced via immunoSEQ multiplex PCR; TCRdb's table is partial and in-frame only. The sample has more than 100,000 clones; approximately 90% are singletons. V lost 8 bases and J 1 base, leaving 10 bases between the germline ends. Germline V gene data show CDR1 as MNHNY and CDR2 as SVGAGI (reference sequence). The CDR3 totals 13 residues. The chain links TRBV6-6 to TRBJ2-3, with D unclear. This receptor was taken from a man aged 55-75 years with lung cancer. Sequencing was performed on PBMCs. In DNA form, the CDR3 reads TGTGCCAGCCGCTCCCCCGGCACAGATACGCAGTATTTT. Its translation: CASRSPGTDTQYF.